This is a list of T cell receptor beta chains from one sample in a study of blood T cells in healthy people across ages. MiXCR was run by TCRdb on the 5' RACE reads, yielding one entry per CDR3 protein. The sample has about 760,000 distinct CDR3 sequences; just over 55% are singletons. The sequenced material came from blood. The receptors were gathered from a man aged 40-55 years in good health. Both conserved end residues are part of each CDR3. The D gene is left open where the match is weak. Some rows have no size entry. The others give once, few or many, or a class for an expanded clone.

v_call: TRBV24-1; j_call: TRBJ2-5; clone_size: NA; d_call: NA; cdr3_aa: CATSGEGGYNEQYF; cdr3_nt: TGTGCCACCAGTGGAGAGGGGGGCTACAATGAGCAGTACTTC
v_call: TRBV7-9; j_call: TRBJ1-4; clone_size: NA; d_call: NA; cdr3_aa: CASSFEGGGLFF; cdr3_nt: TGTGCCAGCAGCTTTGAAGGGGGAGGCCTGTTTTTT
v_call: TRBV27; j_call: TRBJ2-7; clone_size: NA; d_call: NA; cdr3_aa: CASSIGLNPYEQYF; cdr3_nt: TGTGCCAGCAGTATTGGACTTAACCCCTACGAGCAGTACTTC
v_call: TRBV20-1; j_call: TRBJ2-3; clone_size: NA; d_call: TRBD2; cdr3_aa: CSARDIGLASDTQYF; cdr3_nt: TGCAGTGCTAGAGATATAGGACTAGCATCAGATACGCAGTATTTT
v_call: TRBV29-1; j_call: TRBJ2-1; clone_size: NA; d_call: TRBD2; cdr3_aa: CSVAGTSGSGYNEQFF; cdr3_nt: TGCAGCGTTGCCGGGACTAGCGGGAGTGGCTACAATGAGCAGTTCTTC
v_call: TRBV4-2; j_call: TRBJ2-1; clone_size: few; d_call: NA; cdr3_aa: CASSQGDSPPTNEQFF; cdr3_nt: TGTGCCAGCAGCCAAGGGGATTCCCCGCCTACCAATGAGCAGTTCTTC
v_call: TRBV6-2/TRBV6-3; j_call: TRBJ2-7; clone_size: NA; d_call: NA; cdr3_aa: CASSYQELYEQYF; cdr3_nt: TGTGCCAGCAGTTACCAGGAGCTCTACGAGCAGTACTTC
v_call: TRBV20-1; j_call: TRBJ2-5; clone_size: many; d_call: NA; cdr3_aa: CSAKKGEGRETQYF; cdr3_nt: TGCAGTGCCAAGAAGGGGGAGGGCCGAGAGACCCAGTACTTC
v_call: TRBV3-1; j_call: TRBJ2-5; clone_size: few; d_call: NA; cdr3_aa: CASSHREGTMGGETQYF; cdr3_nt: TGTGCCAGCAGCCATCGAGAAGGGACAATGGGGGGAGAGACCCAGTACTTC
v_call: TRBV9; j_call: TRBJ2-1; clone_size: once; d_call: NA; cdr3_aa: CASSVGTPRDNEQFF; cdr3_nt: TGTGCCAGCAGCGTCGGGACTCCACGGGACAATGAGCAGTTCTTC
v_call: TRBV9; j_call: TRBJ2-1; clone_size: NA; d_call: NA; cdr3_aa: CASSARAIDNEQFF; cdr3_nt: TGTGCCAGCAGCGCCCGGGCGATTGACAATGAGCAGTTCTTC
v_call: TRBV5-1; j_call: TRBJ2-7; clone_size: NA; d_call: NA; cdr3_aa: CASRLTCEQYF; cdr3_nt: TGCGCCAGCCGGTTGACCTGCGAGCAGTACTTC
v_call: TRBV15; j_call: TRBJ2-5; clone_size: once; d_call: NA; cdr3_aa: CATSREGIETQYF; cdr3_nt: TGTGCCACCAGCAGGGAGGGAATAGAGACCCAGTACTTC
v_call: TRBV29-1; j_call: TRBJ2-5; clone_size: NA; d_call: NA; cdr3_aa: CSVEEQETQYF; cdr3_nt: TGCAGCGTCGAAGAACAAGAGACCCAGTACTTC
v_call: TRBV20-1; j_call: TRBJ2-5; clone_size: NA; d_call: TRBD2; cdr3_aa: CSEGPAGGQQETQYF; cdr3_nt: TGCAGTGAAGGACCCGCGGGGGGCCAACAAGAGACCCAGTACTTC
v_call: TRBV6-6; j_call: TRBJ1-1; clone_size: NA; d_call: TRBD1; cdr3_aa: CASSAEGARGTEAFF; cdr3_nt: TGTGCCAGCAGCGCCGAGGGGGCTCGGGGCACTGAAGCTTTCTTT
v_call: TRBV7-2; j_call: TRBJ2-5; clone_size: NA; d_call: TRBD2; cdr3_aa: CASSFSLRGEQYF; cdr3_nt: TGTGCCAGCAGCTTTTCCCTCCGGGGGGAGCAGTACTTC
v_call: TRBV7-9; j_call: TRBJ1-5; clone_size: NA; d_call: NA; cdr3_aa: CASSLSGGGGLGHQPQHF; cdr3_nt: TGTGCCAGCAGCTTGTCCGGGGGCGGCGGTCTGGGGCATCAGCCCCAGCATTTT
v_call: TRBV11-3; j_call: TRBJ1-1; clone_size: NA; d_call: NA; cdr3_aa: CASNPLANTEAFF; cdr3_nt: TGTGCCAGCAATCCATTAGCGAACACTGAAGCTTTCTTT
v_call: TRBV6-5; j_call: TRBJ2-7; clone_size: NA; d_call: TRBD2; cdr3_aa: CASSTRDYSYEQYF; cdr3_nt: TGTGCCAGCAGTACCCGGGACTACTCCTACGAGCAGTACTTC
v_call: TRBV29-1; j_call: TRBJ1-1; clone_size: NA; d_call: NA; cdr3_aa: CSVKVNTEAFF; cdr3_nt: TGCAGCGTAAAGGTGAACACTGAAGCTTTCTTT
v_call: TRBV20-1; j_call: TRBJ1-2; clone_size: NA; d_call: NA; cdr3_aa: CSARDFGWRYGYTF; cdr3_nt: TGCAGTGCTAGAGATTTTGGGTGGAGGTATGGCTACACCTTC
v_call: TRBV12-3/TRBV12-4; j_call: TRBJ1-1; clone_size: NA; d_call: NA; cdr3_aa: CASSFRGGRTEAFF; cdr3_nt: TGTGCCAGCAGTTTCCGTGGGGGGCGCACTGAAGCTTTCTTT
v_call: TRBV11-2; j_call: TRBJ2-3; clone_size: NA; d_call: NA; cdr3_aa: CASTSRESITDTQYF; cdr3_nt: TGTGCCAGCACCTCAAGAGAGAGCATTACAGATACGCAGTATTTT
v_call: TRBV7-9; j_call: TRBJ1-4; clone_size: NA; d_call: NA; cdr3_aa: CASSPAGRPEKLFF; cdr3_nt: TGTGCCAGCAGCCCGGCGGGGCGCCCCGAAAAACTGTTTTTT
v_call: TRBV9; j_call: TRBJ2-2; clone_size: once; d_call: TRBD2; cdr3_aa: CASSPSSSGGRGTGELFF; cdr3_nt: TGTGCCAGCAGCCCTTCGTCTTCGGGGGGGCGGGGCACCGGGGAGCTGTTTTTT
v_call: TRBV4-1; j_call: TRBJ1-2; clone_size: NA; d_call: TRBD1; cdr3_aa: CASSQDNRGPNYGYTF; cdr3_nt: TGCGCCAGCAGCCAAGACAACAGGGGGCCTAACTATGGCTACACCTTC
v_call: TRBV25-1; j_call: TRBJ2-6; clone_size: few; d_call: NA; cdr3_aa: CASSVRFGANVLTF; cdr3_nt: TGTGCCAGCAGTGTCCGGTTTGGGGCCAACGTCCTGACTTTC
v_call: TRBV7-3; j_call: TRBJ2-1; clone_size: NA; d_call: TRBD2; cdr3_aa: CASSSLAGPWGEQFF; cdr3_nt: TGTGCCAGCAGCAGCCTAGCGGGCCCTTGGGGTGAGCAGTTCTTC